This T cell receptor beta chain is drawn from a study of shared clonotypes between healthy human individuals. Overall study context: CD4 naive and memory got three plates each, CD8 naive two, CD8 memory one.

Measured with immunoSEQ multiplex PCR; TCRdb has only the in-frame clones, and not every one. The sample consists of about 2,100,000 clones, 90% to 95% of them appearing once. Naive CD8 cells comprised CD45RO-negative, CCR7-positively selected cells, excluding terminally differentiated effector memory CD45RA+ cells. This receptor was taken from a man younger than 35 in good health. Some clones in this sample may be carry-over from other donors' samples. The sample consisted of naive CD8+ T cells from PBMCs.

The DNA of the CDR3 is TGTGCCAGCAGCCAAGATCGACGGAGCAATCAGCCCCAGCATTTT. It codes for CASSQDRRSNQPQHF. The rearrangement joins TRBV4-2 to TRBJ1-5; unclear D gene. The CDR3 is 15 residues long. The V and J ends lost 0 bases and 1 base respectively, with 7 bases between them. CDR1 and CDR2 (germline): LGHNA, YNFKEQ.